This entry lists 32 T cell receptor beta chains sequenced from one sample in a study of shared clonotypes between healthy human individuals. Terminally differentiated effector memory CD45RA+ cells were excluded by CCR7 positive selection of CD45RO-negative cells. Repertoires were generated with immunoSEQ multiplex PCR, while TCRdb's copy carries only in-frame clones and drops some. Among 500,000 to 700,000 clones, around 95% were seen once, and the ten largest hold approximately 0.11%. The sample comprised naive CD8+ T cells sorted from blood. These receptors originate from a woman aged 25 to 45 in good health.

V and J are TRBV4-2 and TRBJ2-5; D may be TRBD1 or TRBD2 (5 bases each). Gene TRBJ2-7 matches the end of the DNA better, so the J call may be wrong. In germline, CDR1 is LGHNA, CDR2 YNFKEQ. The CDR3 contains 15 residues. CDR3 in amino acids: CASTPIQDSSYEQYF. The CDR3 coding sequence is TGTGCCAGCACTCCCATACAGGACTCCTCCTACGAGCAGTACTTC.

The V call is TRBV9, the J call TRBJ2-5; D may be TRBD1 or TRBD2 (5 bases each). Germline V gene data show CDR1 as SGDLS and CDR2 as YYNGEE. V dropped 3 bases and J dropped 0 bases, with 18 bases sitting between them. This CDR3 has 17 residues. The CDR3 DNA reads as TGTGCCAGCAGCGGAAGACCGGGACGCCAGTACCAAGAGACCCAGTACTTC. Translation: CASSGRPGRQYQETQYF.

This rearrangement joins TRBV6-1 to TRBJ2-7; TRBD2 might be the D (5 bases). Germline V gene data show CDR1 as MNHNS and CDR2 as SASEGT. The V end lost 5 bases, the J end lost 2 bases, and 7 bases lay between the germline ends. The CDR3 loop spans 12 amino acids. The CDR3, as DNA: TGTGCCAGCAGTTTCGGGACCTACGAGCAGTACTTC. It is translated as CASSFGTYEQYF.

About this clone itself: Other DNA sequences in this sample translate to the same CDR3. The V call is TRBV28, the J call TRBJ2-7; 10 bases agree with TRBD2. Germline values: CDR1 MDHEN, CDR2 SYDVKM. V was clipped by 6 bases and J by 3 bases; unmatched bases: 2. This CDR3 contains 13 residues. The CDR3 nucleotides read TGTGCCAGCAGACTAGCGGGAAGCTACGAGCAGTACTTC. This sequence encodes CASRLAGSYEQYF.

The V gene is TRBV5-1, the J gene TRBJ2-7; a possible D gene is TRBD1 (5 bases). Trimming took off 2 bases at V and 6 bases at J, with 15 bases between the two ends. Germline lookup yields CDR1 SGHRS and CDR2 YFSETQ. This CDR3 spans 14 amino acids. The DNA for the CDR3 is TGCGCCAGCAGCTTTTGGCAGGGCGCCTTCGAGCAGTACTTC. Amino acids: CASSFWQGAFEQYF.

This chain uses TRBV15 with TRBJ2-1, with 7 nucleotides matching TRBD2. Germline CDR1 reads LNHNV; CDR2 reads YYDKDF (reference sequence). The J segment lost 3 bases and the V segment lost 1 base, leaving 15 bases of the junction unmatched. CDR3 length: 19 amino acids. The CDR3 DNA is TGTGCCACCAGCAGAGGGGGTGGCGGGAGTCTCGGCTACTACAATGAGCAGTTCTTC. This codes for CATSRGGGGSLGYYNEQFF.

The chain couples TRBV4-1 to TRBJ2-7; TRBD1 aligns across 8 bases. The germline gives CDR1 MGHRA, CDR2 YSYEKL. The CDR3 extends over 14 amino acids. V shed 5 bases, J shed 0 bases, and the junction held 3 bases outside the gene matches. The DNA of the CDR3 is TGCGCCAGCAGCTACGACAGGGGCTCCTACGAGCAGTACTTC. It encodes CASSYDRGSYEQYF.

J is TRBJ2-4 and V is TRBV27, with 9 bases matching TRBD2. CDR1 is MNHEY and CDR2 is SMNVEV in the germline V gene (reference sequence). The CDR3 extends over 14 amino acids. V trimming: 4 bases; J trimming: 8 bases; junction bases outside the gene matches: 6. The CDR3 nucleotides read TGTGCCAGCAGTTGGCGGGAGGGGGCGGACATTCAGTACTTC. Amino acids: CASSWREGADIQYF.

This chain connects TRBV7-2 to TRBJ2-1; D remains unclear. The ends were cut back, 4 bases at V and 3 bases at J, with 10 bases in the middle. Germline CDR1 reads SGHTA; CDR2 reads FQGNSA. This CDR3 is built from 14 residues. The CDR3 DNA sequence: TGTGCCAGCAGCTCCCTGGGCGGCTACAATGAGCAGTTCTTC. As protein: CASSSLGGYNEQFF.

J is TRBJ2-7 and V is TRBV6-1; 10 bases are shared with TRBD2. The V gene end was trimmed by 4 bases and the J gene end by 3 bases; junction bases not matched to a gene: 6. The CDR3 totals 15 residues. Per germline, CDR1 MNHNS and CDR2 SASEGT. In nucleotides, the CDR3 is TGTGCCAGCAGTGTGCCTAGCGGGAGCCTCTACGAGCAGTACTTC. Protein: CASSVPSGSLYEQYF.

The chain recombines TRBV7-9 with TRBJ2-1, with unresolved D. Germline V CDR1 and CDR2: SEHNR, FQNEAQ (reference sequence). V lost 3 bases to trimming and J lost 7 bases, with 7 bases between them. This CDR3 contains 12 residues. CDR3 residues: CASSFDGNEQFF. In nucleotides, the CDR3 is TGTGCCAGCAGCTTCGACGGGAATGAGCAGTTCTTC.

This chain connects TRBV6-1 to TRBJ2-7, with 11 bases fitting TRBD1. After removal of 6 bases from V and 4 bases from J, the junction contained 5 bases not matched to a gene. CDR1 MNHNS and CDR2 SASEGT come from the germline V gene. The CDR3 covers 14 residues. The CDR3 here is CASSRTGGGYEQYF. The CDR3 region has the DNA TGTGCCAGCAGCCGGACAGGGGGCGGATACGAGCAGTACTTC.

The chain is built from TRBV6-6 and TRBJ2-7; a weak D match, TRBD1 (6 bases). CDR3 length: 13 residues. V lost 8 bases, J lost 0 bases, and 11 bases lay in between. Germline V gene sequence: CDR1 MNHNY, CDR2 SVGAGI (reference sequence). The CDR3 bases are TGTGCCAGCCAGGGGCTGCTCTCCTACGAGCAGTACTTC. Translating gives CASQGLLSYEQYF.

In this sample, this clone turned up once. The chain uses TRBV13 and TRBJ2-7; D gene uncertain. From germline, CDR1 is PRHDT and CDR2 FYEKMQ (reference sequence). This CDR3 has 14 amino acids. V was pared by 4 bases and J by 5 bases, with 15 bases between. The CDR3 DNA follows: TGTGCCAGCAGCTCCTCGCGGCCCGCGGACGAGCAGTACTTC. Its protein is CASSSSRPADEQYF.

The chain recombines TRBV13 with TRBJ2-3; D uncertain. Germline CDR1 reads PRHDT; CDR2 reads FYEKMQ (reference sequence). The V end lost 7 bases, the J end lost 2 bases, and 10 bases lay between the germline ends. This CDR3 has 13 amino acids. CDR3 DNA: TGTGCCAGCACCGACACCTACACAGATACGCAGTATTTT. Translating gives CASTDTYTDTQYF.

The CDR3 DNA is TGTGCCAGCAGCGTGTGGGAGACAGGGGTAAAAGAAAAACTGTTTTTT. Translated: CASSVWETGVKEKLFF. The chain has TRBV13 and TRBJ1-4; 8 bases line up with TRBD1. J gave up 8 bases and V 5 bases, and 13 bases lay outside the gene matches. Germline CDR1 reads PRHDT; CDR2 reads FYEKMQ (reference sequence). The CDR3 runs to 16 residues. The full variable domain, with the rest looked up from reference TRBV13 and TRBJ1-4, is AAGVIQSPRHLIKEKRETATLKCYPIPRHDTVYWYQQGPGQDPQFLISFYEKMQSDKGSIPDRFSAQQFSDYHSELNMSSLELGDSALYFCASSVWETGVKEKLFFGSGTQLSVL.

The chain recombines TRBV19 with TRBJ1-5, with D unclear. V was shortened by 4 bases and J by 0 bases, with 10 bases between the two germline ends. CDR1 and CDR2 (germline): LNHDA, SQIVND (reference sequence). The CDR3 is 15 residues long. CDR3: CASSTEWVSNQPQHF. CDR3 sequence (DNA): TGTGCCAGTAGTACCGAGTGGGTTAGCAATCAGCCCCAGCATTTT.

This clone was picked up one time. This chain links TRBV5-1 with TRBJ1-2; TRBD1 aligns across 7 bases. Germline loops: CDR1 SGHRS, CDR2 YFSETQ. CDR3 length: 16 residues. V gave up 7 bases and J gave up 7 bases; unmatched junction bases: 19. The CDR3 here is CASRWDSKAPWSGYTF. CDR3 coding DNA: TGCGCCAGCCGCTGGGACAGCAAGGCGCCCTGGTCTGGCTACACCTTC.

This clone appeared once. The chain uses TRBV16 and TRBJ2-7, with 9 bases fitting TRBD1. Germline assignment: CDR1 KGHSY and CDR2 FQNENV. The CDR3 loop spans 14 amino acids. J gave up 5 bases and V 5 bases, and 7 bases lay outside the gene matches. The CDR3 protein is CASSLGQGLDEQYF. Written as DNA, the CDR3 is TGTGCCAGCAGCTTGGGACAGGGTCTGGACGAGCAGTACTTC. Variable domain in full (rest from reference TRBV16 and TRBJ2-7): GEEVAQTPKHLVRGEGQKAKLYCAPIKGHSYVFWYQQVLKNEFKFLISFQNENVFDETGMPKERFSAKCLPNSPCSLEIQATKLEDSAVYFCASSLGQGLDEQYFGPGTRLTVT.

The chain uses TRBV7-9 and TRBJ2-5; D possibly uses TRBD1 or TRBD2 (5 bases each). CDR1 is SEHNR, CDR2 FQNEAQ, per germline (reference sequence). Trimming left V 5 bases short and J 5 bases short, with 18 bases between. The CDR3 covers 15 residues. As DNA, the CDR3 is TGTGCCAGCAGCCAGCTCCGGGACCCCAGCGAGACCCAGTACTTC. Translation: CASSQLRDPSETQYF.

The chain is built from TRBV7-7 and TRBJ2-2; 9 positions match TRBD2. V shed 4 bases, J shed 2 bases, and the junction held 8 bases outside the gene matches. CDR3 length: 17 amino acids. Germline loops: CDR1 SSHAT, CDR2 FNYEAQ (reference sequence). As DNA, the CDR3 is TGTGCCAGCAGCTCCTTACTAGCGGGCGAAAACACCGGGGAGCTGTTTTTT. It translates to CASSSLLAGENTGELFF.

This chain connects TRBV4-1 to TRBJ2-7, with TRBD2 matching 7 bases. This CDR3 region has 14 residues. The germline gives CDR1 MGHRA, CDR2 YSYEKL. J gave up 6 bases and V 1 base, and 6 bases lay outside the gene matches. In DNA form, the CDR3 reads TGCGCCAGCAGCCAAGTGGGGGGGTTATTCGAGCAGTACTTC. Translation gives CASSQVGGLFEQYF.

The J gene is TRBJ2-5, the V gene TRBV6-6; D is possibly TRBD2 (6 bases). From germline, CDR1 is MNHNY and CDR2 SVGAGI (reference sequence). Trimming shortened V by 2 bases and J by 11 bases, and 24 bases separated the two germline ends. The CDR3 is made up of 16 amino acids. The CDR3, as DNA: TGTGCCAGCAGTTACGCAGCAGACCTGGACTACTTCGGGCAGTACTTC. Translation gives CASSYAADLDYFGQYF.

The chain carries TRBV7-9 and TRBJ2-7, with 7 bases fitting TRBD2. Germline trimming cut 5 bases from V and 2 bases from J; bases unmatched to any gene: 6. This CDR3 is built from 14 residues. Germline CDR1 reads SEHNR; CDR2 reads FQNEAQ (reference sequence). CDR3 nucleotides: TGTGCCAGCAGCCCAGCGGGAAACACCTACGAGCAGTACTTC. Residues: CASSPAGNTYEQYF. The full variable domain, in which reference TRBV7-9 and TRBJ2-7 provide the parts outside the CDR3, is DTGVSQNPRHKITKRGQNVTFRCDPISEHNRLYWYRQTLGQGPEFLTYFQNEAQLEKSRLLSDRFSAERPKGSFSTLEIQRTEQGDSAMYLCASSPAGNTYEQYFGPGTRLTVT.

The V call is TRBV5-5, the J call TRBJ1-1; unclear D gene. Germline values: CDR1 SGHKS, CDR2 YYEKEE (reference sequence). Between the trimmed V and J ends, which lost 0 bases and 5 bases, there was a span of 11 bases. This CDR3 is built from 14 residues. The CDR3 loop reads CASSLARGGTEAFF. The CDR3 DNA follows: TGTGCCAGCAGCTTGGCCCGGGGAGGGACTGAAGCTTTCTTT.

Turning to this clone: Other DNA sequences in this specimen translate into the identical CDR3. The J gene is TRBJ2-7, the V gene TRBV27, with a tentative D call TRBD2 (5 bases). Per germline, CDR1 MNHEY and CDR2 SMNVEV (reference sequence). V lost 5 bases and J lost 0, with 8 bases in between. The CDR3 is made up of 13 amino acids. The CDR3 region has the DNA TGTGCCAGCAGTCCGGGGAGCTCCTACGAGCAGTACTTC. It codes for CASSPGSSYEQYF.

The chain is built from TRBV30 and TRBJ2-7; a possible D gene is TRBD1 (6 bases). The CDR3 loop spans 16 amino acids. The V end lost 3 bases, the J end lost 2 bases, and 20 bases lay between the germline ends. Germline loops: CDR1 GTSNPN, CDR2 SVGIG (reference sequence). CDR3 coding DNA: TGTGCCTGGAGCAATCCTCGACAGGAGTCAGCCTACGAGCAGTACTTC. It encodes CAWSNPRQESAYEQYF.

This chain connects TRBV28 to TRBJ1-4; 7 nucleotides line up with TRBD1. V gave up 4 bases and J gave up 6 bases; unmatched junction bases: 5. Germline loops: CDR1 MDHEN, CDR2 SYDVKM. CDR3 length: 14 amino acids. The CDR3 sequence is CASSSRQGDEKLFF. CDR3 in DNA: TGTGCCAGCAGTTCCAGACAGGGAGATGAAAAACTGTTTTTT. The variable domain in full, with the rest retrieved from reference TRBV28 and TRBJ1-4, is DVKVTQSSRYLVKRTGEKVFLECVQDMDHENMFWYRQDPGLGLRLIYFSYDVKMKEKGDIPEGYSVSREKKERFSLILESASTNQTSMYLCASSSRQGDEKLFFGSGTQLSVL.

The V and J genes are TRBV4-1 and TRBJ1-1, with D perhaps matching TRBD1 (6 bases). CDR3 size: 15 residues. V lost 0 bases, J lost 3 bases, and 11 bases lay in between. CDR1 and CDR2 from the germline V gene are MGHRA and YSYEKL. CDR3 protein: CASSQDEGGDTEAFF. In DNA form, the CDR3 reads TGCGCCAGCAGCCAAGACGAAGGGGGGGACACTGAAGCTTTCTTT.

J is TRBJ2-7 and V is TRBV27; D is unclear. Deletions cut 8 bases from V and 5 bases from J, with 10 bases between. Germline V gene sequence: CDR1 MNHEY, CDR2 SMNVEV (reference sequence). CDR3 size: 11 residues. The CDR3 DNA reads TGTGCCAGCGGACCCGGGCACGAGCAGTACTTC. Translated, it gives CASGPGHEQYF.

The rearrangement uses TRBV7-9 and TRBJ2-2; 7 nucleotides line up with TRBD1. V trimming: 6 bases; J trimming: 6 bases; junction bases outside the gene matches: 13. The CDR3 loop spans 16 amino acids. Per the germline V gene, CDR1 is SEHNR and CDR2 is FQNEAQ (reference sequence). This CDR3 reads CASSSPGQQTSGELFF. The CDR3, as DNA: TGTGCCAGCAGTTCACCGGGACAGCAAACGTCCGGGGAGCTGTTTTTT.

Regarding this clone: This sample also contains other DNA sequences that code for the same CDR3. The CDR3 bases are TGTGCCAGCAGCCCGGCGAACAGGGACTACGAGCAGTACTTC. It encodes CASSPANRDYEQYF. The chain employs TRBV7-8 and TRBJ2-7; D might be TRBD1 (6 bases). Germline assignment: CDR1 SGHVS and CDR2 FQNEAQ. CDR3 length: 14 amino acids. The V end was cut by 5 bases, the J end by 3 bases, with 14 bases between.